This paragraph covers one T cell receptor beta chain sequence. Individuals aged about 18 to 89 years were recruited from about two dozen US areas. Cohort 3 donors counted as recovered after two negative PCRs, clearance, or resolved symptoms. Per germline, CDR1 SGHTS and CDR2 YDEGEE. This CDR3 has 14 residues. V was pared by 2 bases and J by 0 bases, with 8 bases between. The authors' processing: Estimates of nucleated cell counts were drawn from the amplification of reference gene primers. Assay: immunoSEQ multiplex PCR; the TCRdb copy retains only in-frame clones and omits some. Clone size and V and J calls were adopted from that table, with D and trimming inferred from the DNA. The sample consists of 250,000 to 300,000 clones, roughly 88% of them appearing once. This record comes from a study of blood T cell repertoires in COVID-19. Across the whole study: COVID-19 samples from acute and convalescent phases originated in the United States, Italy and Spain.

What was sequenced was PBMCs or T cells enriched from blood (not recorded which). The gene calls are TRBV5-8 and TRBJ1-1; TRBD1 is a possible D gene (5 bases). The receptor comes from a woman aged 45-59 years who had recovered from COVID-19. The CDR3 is CASSFRGVNTEAFF. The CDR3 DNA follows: TGTGCCAGCAGCTTCCGGGGGGTGAACACTGAAGCTTTCTTT.